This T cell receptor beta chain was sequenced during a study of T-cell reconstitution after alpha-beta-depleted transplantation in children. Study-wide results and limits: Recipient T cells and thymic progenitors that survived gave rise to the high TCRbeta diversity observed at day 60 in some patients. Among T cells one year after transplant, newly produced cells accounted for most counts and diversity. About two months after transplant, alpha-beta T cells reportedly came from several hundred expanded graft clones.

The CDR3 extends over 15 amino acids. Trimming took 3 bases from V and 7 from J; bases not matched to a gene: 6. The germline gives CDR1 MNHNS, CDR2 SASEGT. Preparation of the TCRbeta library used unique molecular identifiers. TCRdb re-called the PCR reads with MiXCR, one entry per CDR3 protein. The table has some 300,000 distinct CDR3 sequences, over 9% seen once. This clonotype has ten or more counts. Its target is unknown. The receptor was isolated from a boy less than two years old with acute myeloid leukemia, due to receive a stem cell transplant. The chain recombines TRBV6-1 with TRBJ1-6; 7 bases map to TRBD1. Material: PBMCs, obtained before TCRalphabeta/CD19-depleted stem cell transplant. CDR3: CASSDPGQVNSPLHF. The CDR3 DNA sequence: TGTGCCAGCAGTGACCCAGGACAGGTCAATTCACCCCTCCACTTT.